This T cell receptor beta chain emerged from a study of T cell repertoires in cytomegalovirus infection. Study-wide background: Public TCR beta signatures marked donors with CMV infection and the matching HLA.

TCRdb reprocessed the reads with MiXCR, giving one entry per CDR3 protein. The table shows about half a million distinct CDR3 sequences, with 33% occurring only once. V was cut by 1 base and J by 0 bases, with 9 bases left in between. In germline, CDR1 is SEHNR, CDR2 FQNEAQ (reference sequence). The CDR3 runs to 16 residues. This clonotype was counted once. Its antigen is undetermined. This TCR derives from a human donor in good health (CMV status not recorded). Some clones in this sample may be carry-over from other donors' samples. The J gene is TRBJ2-2, the V gene TRBV7-9, with D uncertain. Sequencing used cultured PBMCs, obtained from culture after CMV antigen stimulation. The CDR3 nucleotides read TGTGCCAGCAGCTTAGGACGGCCTGCGAACACCGGGGAGCTGTTTTTT. Translated, it gives CASSLGRPANTGELFF.